The T cell receptor (beta chain) described here comes from a study of blood T cell repertoires in COVID-19. Turning to the study itself: In each case, the material was cDNA or gDNA derived from T cells, B-cell-depleted T cells, or PBMCs.

This table comes from immunoSEQ multiplex PCR, and its TCRdb copy is limited to in-frame clones, with some not included. The sample has more than 200,000 clones, around 87% seen once. The CDR3 totals 16 residues. Germline CDR1 and CDR2: SNHLY and FYNNEI. Between the trimmed V and J ends, which lost 3 bases and 1 base, there was a span of 13 bases. This chain connects TRBV2 to TRBJ1-5; a weak D match, TRBD1 (5 bases). The TCR sequence derives from a woman in her 50s who had recovered from COVID-19. Material: PBMCs or T cells enriched from blood (not recorded which). CDR3 amino acids: CASSDRGYESNQPQHF. Here the CDR3 DNA reads TGTGCCAGCAGTGATAGGGGATATGAAAGCAATCAGCCCCAGCATTTT. The full variable domain, with the rest looked up from reference TRBV2 and TRBJ1-5, is EPEVTQTPSHQVTQMGQEVILRCVPISNHLYFYWYRQILGQKVEFLVSFYNNEISEKSEIFDDQFSVERPDGSNFTLKIRSTKLEDSAMYFCASSDRGYESNQPQHFGDGTRLSIL.